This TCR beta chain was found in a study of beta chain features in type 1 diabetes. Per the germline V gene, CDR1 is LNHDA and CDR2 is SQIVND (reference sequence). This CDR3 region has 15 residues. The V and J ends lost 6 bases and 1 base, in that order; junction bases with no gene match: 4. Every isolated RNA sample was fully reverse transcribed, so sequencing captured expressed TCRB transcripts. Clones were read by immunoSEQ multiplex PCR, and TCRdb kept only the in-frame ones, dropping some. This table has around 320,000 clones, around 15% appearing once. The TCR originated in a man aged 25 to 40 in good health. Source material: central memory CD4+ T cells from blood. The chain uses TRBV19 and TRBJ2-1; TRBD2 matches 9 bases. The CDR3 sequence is CASRKAGGSYNEQFF. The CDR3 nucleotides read TGTGCCAGTAGAAAAGCGGGGGGATCCTACAATGAGCAGTTCTTC.